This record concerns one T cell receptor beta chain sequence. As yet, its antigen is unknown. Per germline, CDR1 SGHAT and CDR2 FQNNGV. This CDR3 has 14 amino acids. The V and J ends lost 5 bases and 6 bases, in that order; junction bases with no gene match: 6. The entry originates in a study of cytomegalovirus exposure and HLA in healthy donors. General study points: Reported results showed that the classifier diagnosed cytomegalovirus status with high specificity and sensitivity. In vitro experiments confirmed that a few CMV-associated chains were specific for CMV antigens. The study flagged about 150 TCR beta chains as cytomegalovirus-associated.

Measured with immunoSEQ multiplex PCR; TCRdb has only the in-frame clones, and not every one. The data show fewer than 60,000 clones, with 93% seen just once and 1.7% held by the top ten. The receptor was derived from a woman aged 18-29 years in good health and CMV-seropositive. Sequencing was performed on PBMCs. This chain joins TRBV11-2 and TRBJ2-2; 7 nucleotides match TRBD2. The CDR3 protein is CASSSGAGAGELFF. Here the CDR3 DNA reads TGTGCCAGCAGCAGCGGGGCCGGCGCCGGGGAGCTGTTTTTT.